The 20 T cell receptor beta chains reported below all come from one sample, sequenced in a study of CDR3 diversity in severe acne (dated by TCRdb to the late 2010s). Receptor amplification or capture employed PCR. For sequencing, an Illumina HiSeq 2000 was employed. TCRdb passed the public sequencing reads through fastp at Q25 and MiXCR, retaining productive beta sequences. CDR3 protein duplicates are merged, each entry listing the most common genes and DNA. The sample table shows about 85,000 distinct CDR3 sequences, and 45% to 55% are seen once. The ten largest clones represent about a tenth of the sample. Sequencing input: blood. These receptors were collected from a male donor in good health, serving as a control.

This clonotype was observed at least ten times. The rearrangement links TRBV9 to TRBJ2-2, with 9 bases that match TRBD2. Germline V gene lookup returns CDR1 SGDLS and CDR2 YYNGEE. The CDR3 loop spans 16 amino acids. V shed 4 bases and J 1 base; nucleotides not matched to a gene: 5. CDR3 amino acids: CASSLSGSWNTGELFF. The CDR3 DNA is TGTGCCAGCAGCCTTAGCGGGAGTTGGAACACCGGGGAGCTGTTTTTT.

The chain links TRBV10-3 to TRBJ1-1; maybe TRBD1 (6 bases). Trimming cost V 10 bases and J 0 bases, with 18 bases left between them. CDR1 and CDR2 (germline): ENHRY, SYGVKD. The length of the CDR3 is 15 residues. CDR3 DNA sequence: TGTGCCACTAAAGGGGCAGGGGATCTGAACACTGAAGCTTTCTTT. This sequence encodes CATKGAGDLNTEAFF.

A single count supports this clonotype. The V gene is TRBV11-2, the J gene TRBJ2-6, with D maybe TRBD1 (6 bases). The CDR3 extends over 19 amino acids. CDR1 is SGHAT and CDR2 is FQNNGV in the germline V gene. Trimming took 5 bases from V and 2 from J, leaving 22 bases between them. In DNA form, the CDR3 reads TGTGCCAGCAGCCCCCGGACTCGGCACAGGGACACTGGGGCCAACGTCCTGACTTTC. Its translation: CASSPRTRHRDTGANVLTF.

This clonotype was detected only a few times. This chain uses TRBV12-3 or TRBV12-4 with TRBJ2-5; D call uncertain. V gave up 6 bases and J gave up 5 bases, with 13 bases separating them. The CDR3 has 13 amino acids. The CDR3 nucleotides are TGTGCCAGCAGAACGGGCGGCACGGAGACCCAGTACTTC. Its protein product is CASRTGGTETQYF.

This chain links TRBV15 with TRBJ2-3; D is undetermined. CDR1 and CDR2 (germline): LNHNV, YYDKDF (reference sequence). This CDR3 spans 16 amino acids. Between the trimmed V and J ends, which lost 0 bases and 2 bases, there was a span of 12 bases. CDR3 sequence: CATSRDGSSPTDTQYF. As DNA, the CDR3 is TGTGCCACCAGCAGAGATGGAAGTTCTCCCACAGATACGCAGTATTTT.

This clonotype appeared once. A much larger clone differs by one base, so this may be a read error. The rearrangement links TRBV29-1 to TRBJ1-2, with D perhaps matching TRBD1 (5 bases). Germline assignment: CDR1 SQVTM and CDR2 ANQGSEA. The CDR3 has 13 amino acids. The CDR3 protein is CSVDRDGGYGHTF. The CDR3 nucleotides are TGCAGCGTTGATAGGGACGGAGGATATGGCCACACCTTC. The complete variable domain, with remaining parts taken from reference TRBV29-1 and TRBJ1-2, reads SAVISQKPSRDICQRGTSLTIQCQVDSQVTMMFWYRQQPGQSLTLIATANQGSEATYESGFVIDKFPISRPNLTFSTLTVSNMSPEDSSIYLCSVDRDGGYGHTFGSGTRLTVV.

V usage is TRBV6-1 and J usage is TRBJ1-2; no clear D gene. V dropped 6 bases and J dropped 3 bases, with 17 bases sitting between them. Germline V lookup: CDR1 MNHNS, CDR2 SASEGT. The CDR3 has 15 residues. CDR3 DNA sequence: TGTGCCAGCAGGACCGCCGGCGCTCAGGACTATGGCTACACCTTC. Its protein is CASRTAGAQDYGYTF.

The chain uses TRBV19 and TRBJ2-5; 8 bases match TRBD1. The CDR3 totals 14 residues. V lost 6 bases to trimming and J lost 4 bases; unmatched junction nucleotides: 7. The germline gives CDR1 LNHDA, CDR2 SQIVND (reference sequence). The CDR3 reads CASRSPGGRETQYF. The CDR3 DNA follows: TGTGCCAGTAGGTCGCCAGGGGGCCGAGAGACCCAGTACTTC.

The rearrangement joins TRBV12-3 or TRBV12-4 to TRBJ2-7; 7 bases line up with TRBD1. The CDR3 length is 15 residues. Losses at the gene ends were 3 bases for V and 5 bases for J; bases not matched to a gene: 10. CDR3 in DNA: TGTGCCAGCAGTTTTGTTTCGGGACAGCAAAACGAGCAGTACTTC. The encoded protein is CASSFVSGQQNEQYF.

The chain has TRBV10-2 and TRBJ2-2; D gene unclear. Per germline, CDR1 WSHSY and CDR2 SAAADI. V gave up 3 bases and J gave up 7 bases, with 12 bases separating them. This CDR3 is 14 amino acids long. CDR3 sequence (DNA): TGCGCCAGCAGTGACTCGTTCTTAATCGGGGAGCTGTTTTTT. This encodes CASSDSFLIGELFF.

CDR3 sequence (DNA): TGCGCCAGCAGCTTGGGGAAGGGAGAGACCCAGTACTTC. It specifies CASSLGKGETQYF. This chain joins TRBV5-1 and TRBJ2-5, with D unresolved. V was cut by 0 bases and J by 4 bases, with 7 bases left in between. Germline values: CDR1 SGHRS, CDR2 YFSETQ. The CDR3 runs 13 residues.

V usage is TRBV4-1 and J usage is TRBJ2-2, with D possibly being TRBD2 (6 bases). CDR1 is MGHRA and CDR2 is YSYEKL in the germline V gene. V shed 6 bases and J shed 2 bases, with 16 bases lying between them. CDR3 length: 16 residues. CDR3 nucleotide sequence: TGCGCCAGCAGACCCCTTGTGGGAGGAAACACCGGGGAGCTGTTTTTT. Encoded protein: CASRPLVGGNTGELFF.

This clonotype was detected only a few times. The V and J genes are TRBV19 and TRBJ1-1; 7 positions agree with TRBD1. CDR1 and CDR2 from the germline V gene are LNHDA and SQIVND (reference sequence). The CDR3 extends over 13 amino acids. With V trimmed by 6 bases and J by 5 bases, 6 bases remained unmatched. CDR3 sequence reads: CASSGQEGTEAFF. The CDR3 coding sequence is TGTGCCAGTAGCGGACAGGAGGGTACTGAAGCTTTCTTT.

On this clonotype: Sequence at one end of the junction differs from germline and may be a read error. The chain uses TRBV9 and TRBJ1-3; 8 bases line up with TRBD1. Germline V gives CDR1 SGDLS, CDR2 YYNGEE. This CDR3 is built from 20 residues. This CDR3 is CASSFDLSDRDNFSGNTIYF. The CDR3 nucleotides are TGCGCCAGCAGCTTTGACCTTTCGGACAGGGACAACTTCTCTGGAAACACCATATATTTT.

This clonotype counts as medium-sized (0.01 to 0.1%). This chain links TRBV5-1 with TRBJ1-6; D is ambiguous. V was pared by 0 bases and J by 9 bases, with 13 bases between. The CDR3 extends over 15 amino acids. Germline V CDR1 and CDR2: SGHRS, YFSETQ. The CDR3 protein is CASSLGQVVGSPLHF. CDR3 nucleotide sequence: TGCGCCAGCAGCTTGGGCCAGGTAGTAGGTTCACCCCTCCACTTT.

The genes are TRBV12-3 or TRBV12-4 and TRBJ2-4; D not certain. Trimming left V 7 bases short and J 12 bases short, with 19 bases between. The CDR3 covers 13 residues. CDR3 protein: CASIGWAEDTQYF. CDR3 DNA sequence: TGTGCCAGCATAGGGTGGGCGGAAGACACTCAGTACTTC.

This clonotype was seen once. DNA for the CDR3: TGTGCCAGCAGTGGGGACTCTGGCACGGCTTTCTTT. Residues: CASSGDSGTAFF. The chain joins TRBV27 to TRBJ1-1; tentatively, D is TRBD1 (5 bases). V was trimmed by 5 bases and J by 11 bases, leaving 15 bases between them. In germline, CDR1 is MNHEY, CDR2 SMNVEV (reference sequence). The length of the CDR3 is 12 residues.

This chain uses TRBV6-2 or TRBV6-3 with TRBJ2-7, with 16 bases matching TRBD2. Germline lookup yields CDR1 MNHEY and CDR2 SVGEGT. With V trimmed by 2 bases and J by 6 bases, 1 base remained unmatched. CDR3 length: 15 amino acids. CDR3 in amino acids: CASSYGTSGGGEQYF. CDR3 DNA sequence: TGTGCCAGCAGTTACGGGACTAGCGGGGGGGGCGAGCAGTACTTC.

This clonotype occurred a few times. The chain's CDR3 is CAARTGGNEKLFF. For the CDR3, the DNA is TGTGCCGCTAGGACAGGGGGTAATGAAAAACTGTTTTTT. The rearrangement joins TRBV10-3 to TRBJ1-4, with 10 bases identical to TRBD1. The CDR3 has 13 amino acids. Germline values: CDR1 ENHRY, CDR2 SYGVKD. J gave up 4 bases and V 11 bases, and 4 bases lay outside the gene matches.

Written as DNA, the CDR3 is TGTGCCAGCAGCCAGTACTCTTTTGGCCAGACACAAGAGACCCAGTACTTC. It encodes CASSQYSFGQTQETQYF. The chain couples TRBV7-9 to TRBJ2-5; D is ambiguous. CDR1 SEHNR and CDR2 FQNEAQ come from the germline V gene (reference sequence). The CDR3 is made up of 17 amino acids. Trimming cost V 5 bases and J 2 bases, with 21 bases left between them.